The source of this T cell receptor beta chain is a study of cytomegalovirus exposure and HLA in healthy donors. Note on this clone: Its antigen remains unknown.

The PCR was carried out with 60 Vbeta primers and 13 Jbeta primers. Produced via immunoSEQ multiplex PCR; TCRdb's table is partial and in-frame only. The sample shows about 100,000 clones, around four fifths of them seen only once. Germline-derived CDR1 and CDR2 are MNHNY and SVGAGI (reference sequence). The CDR3 is made up of 15 amino acids. Trimming removed 2 bases at V and 0 bases at J, with 8 bases between. Notes on the study in general: Most of the TCR beta V segments (in an earlier analysis) were productive either about 87% or about 30% of the time.

The V and J genes are TRBV6-6 and TRBJ1-3, with D possibly being TRBD1 (5 bases). Specimen: PBMCs. This clonotype originated in a man in his forties in good health and CMV-seronegative. CDR3 sequence reads: CASSYGGISGNTIYF. DNA for the CDR3: TGTGCCAGCAGTTACGGGGGGATCTCTGGAAACACCATATATTTT.